The 25 T cell receptor beta chains in this list originate from one sample, sequenced in a study of control samples from healthy donors and cancer patients. Sequencing used immunoSEQ multiplex PCR; TCRdb keeps in-frame clones, though not all of them. The data contain tens of thousands of clones, approximately 90% of them singletons. Source material: PBMCs. All receptors derive from a man aged 25-40 years with colorectal cancer.

For this clone: One junction end does not reproduce the germline sequence, and a read error may be involved. V gene TRBV15 combines with J gene TRBJ2-3; 9 nucleotides line up with TRBD1. This CDR3 is built from 18 residues. The germline CDR1 and CDR2 sequences are LNHNV and YYDKDF (reference sequence). The CDR3 region is CATSGDRDRAFSTDTQYF. Here the CDR3 DNA reads TGTGCCACCAGCGGAGACCGGGACAGGGCCTTTAGCACAGATACGCAGTATTTT.

The CDR3 spells CAWSHFKRQGYSPLHF. Written as DNA, the CDR3 is TGTGCCTGGAGCCACTTTAAAAGACAGGGGTATTCACCCCTCCACTTT. The gene calls are TRBV30 and TRBJ1-6; 8 nucleotides match TRBD1. The V and J ends lost 3 bases and 8 bases, in that order; junction bases with no gene match: 12. CDR3 length equals 16 residues. Germline values: CDR1 GTSNPN, CDR2 SVGIG (reference sequence).

V is TRBV5-1 and J is TRBJ1-1; unclear D gene. V lost 3 bases and J lost 1, with 10 bases in between. This CDR3 comprises 14 residues. The germline V gene encodes CDR1 SGHRS and CDR2 YFSETQ. The CDR3 sequence is CASSSPTANTEAFF. In DNA, the CDR3 is TGCGCCAGCAGCTCCCCAACAGCGAACACTGAAGCTTTCTTT.

The rearrangement uses TRBV5-6 and TRBJ2-3, with 11 nucleotides matching TRBD1. CDR3 length equals 15 residues. Germline V gives CDR1 SGHDT, CDR2 YYEEEE. The ends lost 4 bases at V and 3 bases at J; junction bases unmatched: 4. The CDR3 bases are TGTGCCAGCAGCCTGGGACAGGGGGGTACAGATACGCAGTATTTT. Protein product: CASSLGQGGTDTQYF.

The V call is TRBV13, the J call TRBJ2-3, with 10 bases aligning to TRBD2. The CDR3 runs to 16 residues. With V trimmed by 1 base and J by 4 bases, 5 bases remained unmatched. Germline CDR1 is PRHDT and CDR2 is FYEKMQ (reference sequence). The CDR3 bases are TGTGCCAGCAGCTTAGTTAGCGGGGGGCCAGCAGATACGCAGTATTTT. Its translation is CASSLVSGGPADTQYF.

The chain uses TRBV11-2 and TRBJ2-1; 7 nucleotides match TRBD2. The V gene end was trimmed by 1 base and the J gene end by 5 bases; junction bases not matched to a gene: 8. Germline CDR1 and CDR2: SGHAT and FQNNGV. This CDR3 is 16 amino acids long. This CDR3 reads CASSLVRGKQNNEQFF. The CDR3, as DNA: TGTGCCAGCAGCTTAGTGCGGGGGAAGCAAAACAATGAGCAGTTCTTC.

This rearrangement joins TRBV5-1 to TRBJ1-5, with D uncertain. This CDR3 comprises 13 residues. V shed 0 bases and J shed 7 bases, with 8 bases lying between them. The germline V gene has CDR1 SGHRS and CDR2 YFSETQ. Here the CDR3 DNA reads TGCGCCAGCAGCTTGGGACCCGGCCAGCCCCAGCATTTT. Its protein product is CASSLGPGQPQHF.

This clone was counted a few times. The gene calls are TRBV7-9 and TRBJ1-1; D unresolved. The CDR3 spans 13 residues. The ends were cut back, 2 bases at V and 6 bases at J, with 10 bases in the middle. CDR1 is SEHNR, CDR2 FQNEAQ, per germline (reference sequence). CDR3: CASSLSGFAEAFF. In nucleotides, the CDR3 is TGTGCCAGCAGCTTATCGGGGTTCGCTGAAGCTTTCTTT.

The V gene is TRBV3-1 (or the pseudogene TRBV3-2), the J gene TRBJ2-5; D gene unclear. Deletions cut 1 base from V and 4 bases from J, with 4 bases between. The CDR3 covers 12 residues. The germline V gene has CDR1 LGHDT and CDR2 YNNKEL (reference sequence). The CDR3 here is CASSQGVETQYF. For the CDR3, the DNA is TGTGCCAGCAGCCAAGGCGTAGAGACCCAGTACTTC.

This chain links TRBV5-4 with TRBJ2-7; 9 bases match TRBD1. The CDR3 contains 15 residues. Trimming cost V 1 base and J 6 bases; bases outside gene matches: 8. CDR1 and CDR2 (germline): SGHNT, YYREEE (reference sequence). CDR3 loop: CASSLMTGGRREQYF. The CDR3 DNA follows: TGTGCCAGCAGCTTGATGACAGGGGGAAGGCGCGAGCAGTACTTC.

V gene TRBV7-2 combines with J gene TRBJ2-2, with no clear D. The CDR3 covers 14 residues. Trimming removed 1 base at V and 2 bases at J, with 5 bases between. The germline V gene encodes CDR1 SGHTA and CDR2 FQGNSA. CDR3 bases: TGTGCCAGCAGCTTAGGCCACAACACCGGGGAGCTGTTTTTT. It translates to CASSLGHNTGELFF.

This clone has only one observation. The CDR3 nucleotides are TGTGCCAGCAGCCCAACCCGTATACCAAGCTCTGGGGCCAACGTCCTGACTTTC. It specifies CASSPTRIPSSGANVLTF. The chain has TRBV7-8 and TRBJ2-6, with D unclear. The CDR3 runs to 18 residues. Per germline, CDR1 SGHVS and CDR2 FQNEAQ. The V end lost 5 bases, the J end lost 0 bases, and 17 bases lay between the germline ends.

With regard to this clone: This same CDR3 is encoded by further DNA sequences in the sample. The V call is TRBV27, the J call TRBJ1-2; D not certain. Trimming pared 2 bases from V and 4 bases from J, leaving 17 bases between. Germline V gives CDR1 MNHEY, CDR2 SMNVEV (reference sequence). The CDR3 has 16 amino acids. The CDR3 DNA reads TGTGCCAGCAGTTTAGGAAGGGCAGCCGGTCCCTATGGCTACACCTTC. Translating it yields CASSLGRAAGPYGYTF.

This chain joins TRBV29-1 and TRBJ1-1; possible D gene TRBD1, 5 bases. With 4 bases removed from V and 10 bases from J, the gap between germline ends came to 16 bases. CDR3 length: 12 residues. CDR1 and CDR2 from the germline V gene are SQVTM and ANQGSEA. The DNA for the CDR3 is TGCAGCGTTGTATTGGGACCTCTCCCAGCTTTCTTT. It codes for CSVVLGPLPAFF.

V is TRBV19 and J is TRBJ1-1; D not resolved. Looked up from germline, CDR1 is LNHDA and CDR2 is SQIVND (reference sequence). V lost 0 bases and J lost 4, with 15 bases in between. This CDR3 has 16 residues. This CDR3 reads CASSIDLYLWGTEAFF. The CDR3 DNA reads as TGTGCCAGTAGTATAGACCTCTACCTATGGGGCACTGAAGCTTTCTTT.

The chain joins TRBV7-9 to TRBJ1-5; D gene unclear. CDR1 and CDR2 (germline): SEHNR, FQNEAQ (reference sequence). Trimming left V 3 bases short and J 6 bases short, with 6 bases between. This CDR3 spans 12 amino acids. This chain's CDR3 is CASSFYSQPQHF. The CDR3 DNA reads as TGTGCCAGCAGCTTCTATAGTCAGCCCCAGCATTTT.

The chain carries TRBV12-3 or TRBV12-4 and TRBJ2-7; 8 bases map to TRBD1. J lost 6 bases, V lost 5 bases, and 3 bases had no gene match. The CDR3 has 12 residues. The CDR3 sequence is CASSPTGAEQYV. The CDR3 DNA reads TGTGCCAGCAGTCCGACAGGGGCCGAGCAGTACGTC.

This rearrangement joins TRBV12-3 or TRBV12-4 to TRBJ1-4; D possibly corresponds to TRBD1 (5 bases). The CDR3 consists of 13 residues. V was shortened by 7 bases and J by 1 base, with 7 bases between the two germline ends. The CDR3 DNA reads as TGTGCCAGCACGAGGGGAACTAATGAAAAACTGTTTTTT. It translates to CASTRGTNEKLFF.

This chain links TRBV5-6 with TRBJ1-2; TRBD1 agrees at 7 bases. V gave up 0 bases and J gave up 7 bases; unmatched junction bases: 3. Germline V lookup: CDR1 SGHDT, CDR2 YYEEEE. This CDR3 is 13 amino acids long. The CDR3 bases are TGTGCCAGCAGCTTGGCAGGGGGAGGTGGCTACACCTTC. Translating gives CASSLAGGGGYTF.

CDR3: CASSGPGLAGGPVNEQFF. The CDR3 region has the DNA TGTGCCAGCAGCGGACCGGGACTAGCGGGGGGGCCTGTGAATGAGCAGTTCTTC. The rearrangement uses TRBV9 and TRBJ2-1, with 16 nucleotides matching TRBD2. This CDR3 comprises 18 residues. Germline CDR1 is SGDLS and CDR2 is YYNGEE. With V trimmed by 3 bases and J by 7 bases, 10 bases remained unmatched.

The chain recombines TRBV5-4 with TRBJ1-6; 10 bases match TRBD1. Germline CDR1 SGHNT, CDR2 YYREEE (reference sequence). J gave up 5 bases and V 4 bases, and 6 bases lay outside the gene matches. The CDR3 is made up of 16 amino acids. CDR3 loop: CASSRDRGEDNSPLHF. The CDR3 DNA reads as TGTGCCAGCAGCCGGGACAGGGGAGAGGATAATTCACCCCTCCACTTT.

This rearrangement joins TRBV10-1 to TRBJ2-2; 9 bases are shared with TRBD1. The CDR3 runs to 17 residues. The germline V gene encodes CDR1 WNHNN and CDR2 SYGVQD (reference sequence). Trimming removed 4 bases from V and 4 bases from J; junction bases left unmatched: 10. The CDR3 DNA reads as TGCGCCAGCAGTGGCCTTGTCGGACAGGGGACCACCGGGGAGCTGTTTTTT. Its protein product is CASSGLVGQGTTGELFF.

This clone has a single count. Other DNA sequences within the sample encode an identical CDR3. This chain links TRBV30 with TRBJ2-1; no clear D. CDR3 size: 13 residues. Germline-derived CDR1 and CDR2 are GTSNPN and SVGIG (reference sequence). Trimming pared 0 bases from V and 2 bases from J, leaving 5 bases between. The CDR3 DNA is TGTGCCTGGAGTGTTGGGGCCTACAATGAGCAGTTCTTC. Its protein is CAWSVGAYNEQFF.

The J gene is TRBJ2-1, the V gene TRBV5-4; D unclear. V lost 0 bases and J lost 3, with 7 bases in between. Germline V CDR1 and CDR2: SGHNT, YYREEE (reference sequence). The CDR3 has 14 residues. The CDR3 nucleotides are TGTGCCAGCAGCTTGGAGGCAAGCTACAATGAGCAGTTCTTC. It yields the protein CASSLEASYNEQFF.

The gene calls are TRBV9 and TRBJ2-2; 12 nucleotides line up with TRBD2. Germline trimming cut 2 bases from V and 0 bases from J; bases unmatched to any gene: 5. This CDR3 comprises 18 residues. Germline lookup yields CDR1 SGDLS and CDR2 YYNGEE. CDR3 region: CASSVRTSGATNTGELFF. Written as DNA, the CDR3 is TGTGCCAGCAGCGTTCGGACTAGCGGGGCTACGAACACCGGGGAGCTGTTTTTT.